This TCR beta chain stems from a study of T cell responses to AZD1222 COVID-19 vaccine. Notes on the study in general: Donor demographics were predominantly white British with a female majority; clonal diversity may be underestimated. Recipients of two AZD1222 doses showed rising Spike-specific TCR breadth and depth.

V lost 2 bases and J 1 base, leaving 6 bases between the germline ends. Per the germline V gene, CDR1 is SGDLS and CDR2 is YYNGEE. The CDR3 is made up of 13 amino acids. A remark on this clone: Antigen: not known.

The repertoire was sequenced with immunoSEQ multiplex PCR; TCRdb's copy has only in-frame clones and lacks some. The top ten hold approximately 27% of the sample, which has 95,000 to 150,000 clones, less than 90% seen once. The chain couples TRBV9 to TRBJ1-1, with a weak D call TRBD1 (5 bases). Sequencing used peripheral blood, obtained on day 0 of AZD1222 vaccination. The receptor was isolated from an adult in good health. The CDR3 DNA is TGTGCCAGCAGCGTGACAGCGAACACTGAAGCTTTCTTT. It encodes CASSVTANTEAFF.